This T cell receptor (beta chain) was captured by sequencing in a study of Ad26.COV2.S vaccination and SARS-CoV-2 variants. Study results and caveats: Once vaccination had occurred, spike-specific CD8+ and CD4+ T cell responses reportedly showed substantial breadth.

CDR1 SGDLS and CDR2 YYNGEE come from the germline V gene. Losses at the gene ends were 3 bases for V and 2 bases for J; bases not matched to a gene: 15. This CDR3 is built from 18 residues. Treatment: about 20 received Ad26.COV2.S at low or high dose, single or two shots; 5 received placebo; per-sample allocation not given. Collection of samples fell on day 63 after the first vaccine or placebo injection. Regarding this clone: Its cognate antigen is unknown.

Only in-frame clones appear in the TCRdb table, and some are missing; sequencing was by immunoSEQ multiplex PCR. The table includes 300,000 to 350,000 clones, about 82% detected once. The sequence was collected from a person between 18 and 65 years old who received the Ad26.COV2.S COVID-19 vaccine or a placebo. Sample: peripheral blood, taken in a trial of Ad26.COV2.S vaccine versus placebo. The chain employs TRBV9 and TRBJ1-2, with 8 positions matching TRBD1. The CDR3, as DNA: TGTGCCAGCAGCGCCCGGCGGGGGGTCCGGGACAGGAACTATGGCTACACCTTC. Amino acids: CASSARRGVRDRNYGYTF.